This TCR beta chain was documented in a study of T-cell memory formation after mild COVID-19. The wider study: Largely donor-specific sequence clusters came from a couple of donors.

The germline gives CDR1 KGHDR, CDR2 SFDVKD. V was shortened by 5 bases and J by 5 bases, with 12 bases between the two germline ends. The CDR3 runs to 14 residues. Points from the study as a whole: Day 15 to 85 contracting clones showed balanced CD4/CD8; day 15 to 37 expanders favored CD4+.

This clonotype was detected only a few times. Its antigen is currently unknown. cDNA libraries for TCR alpha and TCR beta, carrying sample barcodes and UMIs, came from 5'RACE with constant-segment primers. TCRdb re-derived calls from the 5' RACE reads in MiXCR, one entry per CDR3 protein. The sample carries around 250,000 distinct CDR3 sequences, approximately 9% recorded once. Sequencing used PBMCs or a T cell subset sorted from them (not recorded which). The chain couples TRBV24-1 to TRBJ2-1; TRBD2 might be the D (5 bases). The receptor's source is a young man who had mild COVID-19 (a few samples of this study predate the infection). Cell type and time point are not known. CDR3 amino acids: CATSAGLPNNEQFF. CDR3 nucleotide sequence: TGTGCCACCAGTGCCGGACTGCCGAACAATGAGCAGTTCTTC.